The 30 T cell receptor beta chains listed next were all sequenced from one sample in a study of identical twins. TCRdb reprocessed the 5' RACE reads via MiXCR and lists one record per CDR3 protein. The sample has around 1.7 million distinct CDR3 sequences, about 30% seen once. Material: cord blood. All receptors derive from a newborn girl in good health.

This clonotype showed up just a few times. The rearrangement uses TRBV28 and TRBJ1-1; 8 bases are a match to TRBD1. Germline CDR1 is MDHEN and CDR2 is SYDVKM. The CDR3 loop spans 13 amino acids. The V segment lost 6 bases and the J segment 4 bases; nucleotides outside the gene matches: 4. CDR3 DNA sequence: TGTGCCAGCAGGACAGGGGCGAGCACTGAAGCTTTCTTT. Protein sequence: CASRTGASTEAFF.

This clonotype has a count of ten or more. The chain has TRBV7-8 and TRBJ2-7; no firm D call. This CDR3 has 18 residues. Trimming removed 0 bases at V and 0 bases at J, with 18 bases between. Germline CDR1 reads SGHVS; CDR2 reads FQNEAQ. The CDR3 spells CASSLAGTIASNSYEQYF. CDR3 bases: TGTGCCAGCAGCTTAGCAGGTACAATCGCCTCGAACTCCTACGAGCAGTACTTC.

This clonotype was recorded a few times. The chain carries TRBV3-1 and TRBJ2-3; 9 bases fit TRBD2. Germline V gene data show CDR1 as LGHDT and CDR2 as YNNKEL (reference sequence). Unmatched junction bases numbered 6, after V lost 4 bases and J lost 1 base. There are 16 residues in the CDR3. The CDR3 DNA follows: TGTGCCAGCAGCCTAGCGGGAGTGGGGCGCACAGATACGCAGTATTTT. Protein: CASSLAGVGRTDTQYF.

The rearrangement joins TRBV27 to TRBJ2-3, with unresolved D. V was shortened by 2 bases and J by 2 bases, with 8 bases between the two germline ends. The germline V gene encodes CDR1 MNHEY and CDR2 SMNVEV (reference sequence). The CDR3 spans 14 residues. Here the CDR3 reads CASSLVLHTDTQYF. The CDR3 nucleotides are TGTGCCAGCAGTTTAGTCCTGCACACAGATACGCAGTATTTT.

As concerns this clonotype: Since the CDR3 does not end with the conserved phenylalanine or tryptophan, this likely comes from a read error. The chain has TRBV7-9 and TRBJ2-3; D gene uncertain. V lost 3 bases and J lost 4, with 5 bases in between. Germline CDR1 reads SEHNR; CDR2 reads FQNEAQ (reference sequence). The CDR3 spans 12 residues. The CDR3 bases are TGTGCCAGCAGCTTTGGCCCAGATACGCAGTATGTT. It translates to CASSFGPDTQYV.

V usage is TRBV6-1 and J usage is TRBJ2-7; TRBD1 is a possible D gene (6 bases). Deletions cut 6 bases from V and 7 bases from J, with 25 bases between. The germline gives CDR1 MNHNS, CDR2 SASEGT. There are 16 residues in the CDR3. The CDR3 sequence is CASSRQAARFGYEQYF. As DNA, the CDR3 is TGTGCCAGCAGCCGACAGGCAGCCCGATTCGGCTATGAGCAGTACTTC.

The V gene is TRBV28, the J gene TRBJ1-4; 8 nucleotides agree with TRBD1. Germline values: CDR1 MDHEN, CDR2 SYDVKM. This CDR3 contains 15 residues. The V and J ends lost 5 bases and 7 bases, in that order; junction bases with no gene match: 9. CDR3 sequence: CASSHTGTGLEKLFF. The CDR3, as DNA: TGTGCCAGCAGTCATACCGGGACAGGCCTTGAAAAACTGTTTTTT. Drawing the rest from reference TRBV28 and TRBJ1-4, the complete variable domain is DVKVTQSSRYLVKRTGEKVFLECVQDMDHENMFWYRQDPGLGLRLIYFSYDVKMKEKGDIPEGYSVSREKKERFSLILESASTNQTSMYLCASSHTGTGLEKLFFGSGTQLSVL.

The chain combines TRBV13 with TRBJ2-5, with TRBD2 identical over 9 bases. Per germline, CDR1 PRHDT and CDR2 FYEKMQ (reference sequence). The CDR3 has 13 residues. V trimming: 8 bases; J trimming: 5 bases; junction bases outside the gene matches: 6. The DNA for the CDR3 is TGTGCCAGCGGGACTAGCCCCCGGGAGACCCAGTACTTC. Encoded protein: CASGTSPRETQYF.

The chain is built from TRBV20-1 and TRBJ2-3; D unclear. The CDR3 consists of 14 residues. Germline CDR1 and CDR2: DFQATT and SNEGSKA (reference sequence). Trimming took 3 bases from V and 0 from J, leaving 10 bases between them. The CDR3 region has the DNA TGCAGTGCTAGGAAGCCCTCTAGCACAGATACGCAGTATTTT. It is translated as CSARKPSSTDTQYF.

This clonotype was detected a few times. The J gene is TRBJ2-1, the V gene TRBV25-1, with D perhaps being TRBD1 or TRBD2 (5 bases each). The DNA end favors TRBJ2-7, so the J call may be wrong. Germline V gene sequence: CDR1 MGHDK, CDR2 SYGVNS. The CDR3 sequence is 17 residues long. Here the CDR3 reads CASSESPGKRVYNEQYF. The CDR3 bases are TGTGCCAGCAGTGAATCCCCAGGGAAGAGGGTTTACAATGAGCAGTACTTC.

This clonotype was observed many times. The chain has TRBV5-1 and TRBJ2-5; no firm D call. The CDR3 length is 14 residues. The V end was cut by 1 base, the J end by 7 bases, with 14 bases between. The germline V gene encodes CDR1 SGHRS and CDR2 YFSETQ. The CDR3 protein is CASSLSGAPMTQYF. The CDR3, as DNA: TGCGCCAGCAGCTTGTCGGGCGCCCCTATGACCCAGTACTTC.

The table lists this clonotype with a few counts. The junction differs from germline at one of its ends, possibly a read error. J is TRBJ2-7 and V is TRBV6-1; tentative D call: TRBD1 (5 bases). CDR1 and CDR2 (germline): MNHNS, SASEGT. CDR3 length: 14 residues. The CDR3: CASSEALKRGEQYF. The CDR3 DNA reads TGTGCCAGTAGTGAAGCGCTGAAAAGGGGCGAGCAGTACTTC.

The V and J genes are TRBV27 and TRBJ2-3; 10 bases are shared with TRBD2. This CDR3 has 19 amino acids. Germline loops: CDR1 MNHEY, CDR2 SMNVEV (reference sequence). J gave up 3 bases and V 2 bases, and 14 bases lay outside the gene matches. The CDR3 protein is CASSLRRGGTGLATDTQYF. CDR3 nucleotide sequence: TGTGCCAGCAGTTTACGCAGGGGAGGGACGGGACTAGCGACAGATACGCAGTATTTT.

Comments on this clonotype: This sequence may be a read error, since a much larger clone differs from it by one base. J is TRBJ2-5 and V is TRBV10-3; the D gene is possibly TRBD1 (6 bases). This CDR3 contains 14 residues. CDR1 ENHRY and CDR2 SYGVKD come from the germline V gene. Trimming took off 3 bases at V and 7 bases at J, with 15 bases between the two ends. The CDR3 nucleotides read TGTGCCATCAGTGAACAGGGAATCAGAGGGACCCAGTACTTC. Protein sequence: CAISEQGIRGTQYF.

This clonotype occurred a few times. The chain links TRBV7-8 to TRBJ1-5; 7 bases map to TRBD1. Per germline, CDR1 SGHVS and CDR2 FQNEAQ. V shed 0 bases and J 0 bases; nucleotides not matched to a gene: 8. The CDR3 has 18 residues. In DNA form, the CDR3 reads TGTGCCAGCAGCTTAGCCCGACAGGGAAAATATAGCAATCAGCCCCAGCATTTT. It encodes CASSLARQGKYSNQPQHF.

V is TRBV24-1 and J is TRBJ2-3, with TRBD1 matching 7 bases. CDR1 and CDR2 from the germline V gene are KGHDR and SFDVKD. The V gene end was trimmed by 2 bases and the J gene end by 4 bases; junction bases not matched to a gene: 8. The CDR3 contains 16 residues. The CDR3 is CATSDWRTGNADTQYF. In nucleotides, the CDR3 is TGTGCCACCAGTGATTGGAGGACAGGTAACGCAGATACGCAGTATTTT.

This clonotype was seen a handful of times. The rearrangement links TRBV3-1 to TRBJ2-1; D unresolved. This CDR3 spans 15 amino acids. Trimming stripped 0 bases from V and 2 bases from J, with 8 bases between. The germline V gene has CDR1 LGHDT and CDR2 YNNKEL (reference sequence). The CDR3 protein is CASSQEGRAYNEQFF. The CDR3 DNA reads as TGTGCCAGCAGCCAAGAAGGTAGGGCCTACAATGAGCAGTTCTTC.

J is TRBJ2-3 and V is TRBV12-3 or TRBV12-4; no firm D call. This CDR3 contains 16 residues. With 1 base removed from V and 0 bases from J, the gap between germline ends came to 11 bases. The CDR3: CASSLDRWGSTDTQYF. CDR3 coding DNA: TGTGCCAGCAGTTTAGATCGATGGGGTAGCACAGATACGCAGTATTTT.

The chain has TRBV13 and TRBJ1-2, with 8 bases fitting TRBD1. The CDR3 is made up of 16 amino acids. The V gene's germline CDR1 is PRHDT and CDR2 FYEKMQ (reference sequence). The trim removed 0 bases at V and 3 bases at J, leaving 6 bases unmatched. As DNA, the CDR3 is TGTGCCAGCAGCTTAGGCGCAGGGGGCAAGGACTATGGCTACACCTTC. As protein: CASSLGAGGKDYGYTF.

This clonotype was detected a few times. The V call is TRBV6-1, the J call TRBJ2-1, with 7 positions matching TRBD2. V trimming: 4 bases; J trimming: 6 bases; junction bases outside the gene matches: 9. Germline-derived CDR1 and CDR2 are MNHNS and SASEGT. This CDR3 comprises 15 residues. The CDR3 reads CASSATSERVNEQFF. The CDR3 nucleotides are TGTGCCAGCAGTGCAACTAGCGAAAGGGTCAATGAGCAGTTCTTC.

Points on this clonotype: An end of the junction does not agree with germline; a read error may underlie this. This chain uses TRBV20-1 with TRBJ2-1; 7 bases fit TRBD1. Germline CDR1 reads DFQATT; CDR2 reads SNEGSKA (reference sequence). The length of the CDR3 is 13 residues. The CDR3 loop reads CSALGTVYNVQFF. CDR3 sequence (DNA): TGCAGTGCGTTAGGGACAGTCTACAATGTGCAGTTCTTC.

Turning to this clonotype: Given a much more abundant clone one base away, this may be a read error. The rearrangement uses TRBV11-2 and TRBJ1-1, with 9 bases that match TRBD1. Germline V gives CDR1 SGHAT, CDR2 FQNNGV. The CDR3 is made up of 13 amino acids. Trimming cost V 5 bases and J 7 bases; bases outside gene matches: 5. CDR3 residues: CASSVGTGLEAFF. The CDR3 coding sequence is TGTGCCAGCAGCGTAGGGACAGGGCTTGAAGCTTTCTTT.

This chain uses TRBV7-9 with TRBJ1-4, with 10 bases aligning to TRBD1. This CDR3 has 15 amino acids. After removal of 6 bases from V and 3 bases from J, the junction contained 4 bases not matched to a gene. Germline V gene sequence: CDR1 SEHNR, CDR2 FQNEAQ (reference sequence). CDR3 coding DNA: TGTGCCAGCAGTCAAGGACAGGGGGCTAATGAAAAACTGTTTTTT. Translating it yields CASSQGQGANEKLFF.

Worth noting for this clonotype: The junction and the germline gene differ at one end; a read error may be behind it. The J gene is TRBJ2-5, the V gene TRBV28, with D perhaps assigned TRBD1 or TRBD2 (5 bases each). Germline V gives CDR1 MDHEN, CDR2 SYDVKM. The CDR3 runs to 14 residues. In nucleotides, the CDR3 is TGTGTCAGCAGTTTCGGTGGGACCCAAGAGACCCAGTACTTC. Its translation: CVSSFGGTQETQYF.

The chain employs TRBV28 and TRBJ1-1; D perhaps matches TRBD1 (6 bases). From germline, CDR1 is MDHEN and CDR2 SYDVKM. The CDR3 contains 15 residues. V lost 5 bases and J 4 bases, leaving 17 bases between the germline ends. DNA for the CDR3: TGTGCCAGCAGTCCCCTCGACAGGTTAGGCACTGAAGCTTTCTTT. Translating gives CASSPLDRLGTEAFF.

This clonotype has just a few counts. This chain connects TRBV12-3 or TRBV12-4 to TRBJ1-4; a possible D gene is TRBD1 (5 bases). The CDR3 has 15 residues. V was pared by 6 bases and J by 0 bases, with 11 bases between. The CDR3 bases are TGTGCCAGCAGATCCCAGGGTACAACTAATGAAAAACTGTTTTTT. It is translated as CASRSQGTTNEKLFF.

In its sample, this clonotype was seen a few times. The chain joins TRBV20-1 to TRBJ2-3, with 8 nucleotides matching TRBD2. Per the germline V gene, CDR1 is DFQATT and CDR2 is SNEGSKA (reference sequence). After removal of 8 bases from V and 7 bases from J, the junction contained 20 bases not matched to a gene. CDR3 size: 16 residues. This chain's CDR3 is CSHTTAGGAGLNTQYF. Here the CDR3 DNA reads TGCAGTCACACAACCGCGGGGGGAGCCGGGTTGAATACGCAGTATTTT.

A few counts support this clonotype. This chain links TRBV10-3 with TRBJ1-4; 8 nucleotides align to TRBD1. The V and J ends lost 4 bases and 8 bases, in that order; junction bases with no gene match: 6. The germline V gene has CDR1 ENHRY and CDR2 SYGVKD. The CDR3 runs to 14 residues. CDR3 nucleotide sequence: TGTGCCATCAGTGGGACAGGGTCGGGGGAAAAACTGTTTTTT. It is translated as CAISGTGSGEKLFF.

This clonotype was recorded a few times. The CDR3 is CSAGPGLATETQYF. The DNA of the CDR3 is TGCAGTGCCGGGCCGGGACTAGCTACTGAGACCCAGTACTTC. V and J are TRBV20-1 and TRBJ2-5; 9 bases line up with TRBD2. Unmatched junction bases numbered 10, after V lost 6 bases and J lost 5 bases. Germline V gene data show CDR1 as DFQATT and CDR2 as SNEGSKA (reference sequence). The CDR3 is 14 residues long.

In this sample, this clonotype turned up once. The chain combines TRBV7-9 with TRBJ2-4; 8 bases line up with TRBD1. The CDR3 covers 14 residues. Germline values: CDR1 SEHNR, CDR2 FQNEAQ (reference sequence). V shed 3 bases, J shed 13 bases, and the junction held 11 bases outside the gene matches. As DNA, the CDR3 is TGTGCCAGCAGCTTCCGGGACAGGTCCTACGACCAGTACTTC. Translating gives CASSFRDRSYDQYF.